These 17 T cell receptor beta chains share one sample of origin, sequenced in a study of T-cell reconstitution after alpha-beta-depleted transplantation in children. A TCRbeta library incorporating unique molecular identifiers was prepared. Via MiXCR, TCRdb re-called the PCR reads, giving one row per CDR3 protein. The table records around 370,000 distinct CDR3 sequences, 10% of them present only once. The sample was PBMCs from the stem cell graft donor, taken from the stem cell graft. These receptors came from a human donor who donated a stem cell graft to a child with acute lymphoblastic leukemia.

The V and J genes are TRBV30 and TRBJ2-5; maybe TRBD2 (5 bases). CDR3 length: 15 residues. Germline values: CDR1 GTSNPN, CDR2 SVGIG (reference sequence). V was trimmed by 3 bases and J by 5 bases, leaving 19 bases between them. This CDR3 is CAWSISGGGGETQYF. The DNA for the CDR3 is TGTGCCTGGAGCATTTCAGGTGGAGGCGGGGAGACCCAGTACTTC. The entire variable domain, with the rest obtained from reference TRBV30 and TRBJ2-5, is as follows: SQTIHQWPATLVQPVGSPLSLECTVEGTSNPNLYWYRQAAGRGLQLLFYSVGIGQISSEVPQNLSASRPQDRQFILSSKKLLLSDSGFYLCAWSISGGGGETQYFGPGTRLLVL.

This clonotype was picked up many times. In nucleotides, the CDR3 is TGCAGCGTTGAAGATCGGAGGAGGGATACGCAGTATTTT. Protein: CSVEDRRRDTQYF. This chain connects TRBV29-1 to TRBJ2-3; possible D gene TRBD2, 5 bases. CDR3 length: 13 residues. Germline lookup yields CDR1 SQVTM and CDR2 ANQGSEA. Trimming removed 0 bases at V and 6 bases at J, with 10 bases between.

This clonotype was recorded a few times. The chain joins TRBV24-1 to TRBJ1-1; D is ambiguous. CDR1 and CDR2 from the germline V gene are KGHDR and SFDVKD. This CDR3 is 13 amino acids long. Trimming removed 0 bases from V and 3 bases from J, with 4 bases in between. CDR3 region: CATSDLRDTEAFF. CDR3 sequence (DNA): TGTGCCACCAGTGATTTGCGGGACACTGAAGCTTTCTTT.

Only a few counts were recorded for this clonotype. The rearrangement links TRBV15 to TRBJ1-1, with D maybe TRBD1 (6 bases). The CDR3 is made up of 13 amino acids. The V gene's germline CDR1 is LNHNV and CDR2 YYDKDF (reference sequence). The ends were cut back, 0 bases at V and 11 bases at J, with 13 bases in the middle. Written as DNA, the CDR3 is TGTGCCACCAGCAGAGATCTGCACAGGGAGGCTTTCTTT. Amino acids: CATSRDLHREAFF.

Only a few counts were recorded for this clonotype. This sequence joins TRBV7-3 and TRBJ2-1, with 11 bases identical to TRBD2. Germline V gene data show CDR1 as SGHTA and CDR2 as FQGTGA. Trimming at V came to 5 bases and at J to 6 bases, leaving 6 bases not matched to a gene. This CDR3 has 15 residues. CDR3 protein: CASSQTSGTINEQFF. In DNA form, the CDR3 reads TGTGCCAGCAGCCAGACTAGCGGGACTATCAATGAGCAGTTCTTC.

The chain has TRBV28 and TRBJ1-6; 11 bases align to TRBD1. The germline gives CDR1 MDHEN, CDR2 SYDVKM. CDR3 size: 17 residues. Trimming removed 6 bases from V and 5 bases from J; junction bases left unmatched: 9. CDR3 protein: CASRDPGQGVHNSPLHF. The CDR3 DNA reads TGTGCCAGCAGGGATCCGGGACAGGGGGTCCATAATTCACCCCTCCACTTT.

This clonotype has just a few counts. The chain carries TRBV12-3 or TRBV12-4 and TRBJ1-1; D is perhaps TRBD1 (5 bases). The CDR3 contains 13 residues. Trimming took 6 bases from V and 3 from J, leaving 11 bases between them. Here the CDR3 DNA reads TGTGCCAGCAGGACCGACAGTGACACTGAAGCTTTCTTT. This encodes CASRTDSDTEAFF.

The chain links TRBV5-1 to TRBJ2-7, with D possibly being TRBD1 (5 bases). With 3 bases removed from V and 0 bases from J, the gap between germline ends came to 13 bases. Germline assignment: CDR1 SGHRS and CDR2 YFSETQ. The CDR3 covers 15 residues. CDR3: CASSYPVRGSYEQYF. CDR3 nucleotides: TGCGCCAGCAGCTACCCGGTTAGGGGCTCCTACGAGCAGTACTTC.

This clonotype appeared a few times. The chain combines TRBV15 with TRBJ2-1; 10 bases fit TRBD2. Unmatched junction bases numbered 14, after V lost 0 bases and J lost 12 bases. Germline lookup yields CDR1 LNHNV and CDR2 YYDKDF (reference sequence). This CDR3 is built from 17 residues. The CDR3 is CATSRDRGLAASAGQFF. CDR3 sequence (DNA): TGTGCCACCAGCAGAGACCGTGGACTAGCGGCGTCGGCGGGGCAGTTCTTC.

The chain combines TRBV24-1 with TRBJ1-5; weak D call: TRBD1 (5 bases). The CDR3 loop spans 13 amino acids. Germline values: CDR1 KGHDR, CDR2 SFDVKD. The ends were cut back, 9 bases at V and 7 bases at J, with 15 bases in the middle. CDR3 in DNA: TGTGCCACCGGGGGGGGAATGGGACAGCCCCAGCATTTT. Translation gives CATGGGMGQPQHF.

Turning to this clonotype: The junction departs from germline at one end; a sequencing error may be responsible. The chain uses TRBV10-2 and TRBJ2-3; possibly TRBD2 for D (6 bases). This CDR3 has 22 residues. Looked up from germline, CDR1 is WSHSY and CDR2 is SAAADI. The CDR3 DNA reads TGCGCCGGCAGTGAGTCCCTATTTAGGGGCGGGATTAAGGACCTTAGCACAGATACGCAGTATTTT. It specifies CAGSESLFRGGIKDLSTDTQYF.

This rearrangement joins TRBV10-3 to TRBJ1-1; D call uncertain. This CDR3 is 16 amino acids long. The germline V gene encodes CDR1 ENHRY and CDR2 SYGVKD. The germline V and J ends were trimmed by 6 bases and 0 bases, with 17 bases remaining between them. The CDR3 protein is CAIRKDPPNLNTEAFF. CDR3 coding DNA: TGTGCCATCAGGAAGGACCCCCCGAACCTGAACACTGAAGCTTTCTTT.

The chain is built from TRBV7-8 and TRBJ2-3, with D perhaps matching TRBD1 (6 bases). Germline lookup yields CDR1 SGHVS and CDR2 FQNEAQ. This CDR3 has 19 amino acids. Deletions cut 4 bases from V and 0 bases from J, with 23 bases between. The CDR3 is CASSSRLSGTRLSTDTQYF. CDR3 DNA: TGTGCCAGCAGCTCACGGTTATCCGGGACAAGGCTTAGCACAGATACGCAGTATTTT.

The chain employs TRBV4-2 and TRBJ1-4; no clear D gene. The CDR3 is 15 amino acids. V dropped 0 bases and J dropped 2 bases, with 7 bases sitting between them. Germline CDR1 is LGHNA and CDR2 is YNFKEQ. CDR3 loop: CASSQDIRTNEKLFF. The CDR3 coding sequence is TGTGCCAGCAGCCAAGATATCAGGACTAATGAAAAACTGTTTTTT.

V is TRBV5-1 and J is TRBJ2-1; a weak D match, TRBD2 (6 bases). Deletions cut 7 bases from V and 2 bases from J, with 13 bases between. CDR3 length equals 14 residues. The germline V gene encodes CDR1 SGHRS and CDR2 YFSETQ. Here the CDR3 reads CASFDGRPYNEQFF. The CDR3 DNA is TGCGCCAGCTTTGACGGGAGACCCTACAATGAGCAGTTCTTC.

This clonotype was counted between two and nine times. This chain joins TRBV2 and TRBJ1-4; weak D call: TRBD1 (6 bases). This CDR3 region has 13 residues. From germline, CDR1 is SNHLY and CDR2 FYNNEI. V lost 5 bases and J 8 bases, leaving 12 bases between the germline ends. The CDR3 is CASSLQGREKLFF. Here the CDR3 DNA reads TGTGCCAGCAGTCTCCAGGGGAGGGAAAAACTGTTTTTT.

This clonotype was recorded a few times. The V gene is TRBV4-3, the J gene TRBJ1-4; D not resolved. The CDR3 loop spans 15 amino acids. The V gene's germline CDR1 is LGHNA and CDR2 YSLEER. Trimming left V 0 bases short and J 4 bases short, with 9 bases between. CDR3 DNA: TGCGCCAGCAGCCAAGATTCGGGGTTTAATGAAAAACTGTTTTTT. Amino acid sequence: CASSQDSGFNEKLFF.